This TCR beta chain was recovered during a study of blood T cell repertoires in COVID-19. Authors' methods: Counts of nucleated cells, estimated from reference gene primer amplification, were obtained. Some clones are missing from TCRdb's copy, which holds only in-frame ones; the method was immunoSEQ multiplex PCR. That table supplies the V and J calls and clone size; D and trimming were determined from the DNA. In the table there are 430,000 or so clones, approximately 90% of which are singletons. Trimming pared 5 bases from V and 9 bases from J, leaving 32 bases between. Germline CDR1 is SGHVS and CDR2 is FNYEAQ. This CDR3 region has 19 residues. This clone was seen a few times.

The V and J genes are TRBV7-6 and TRBJ2-1, with TRBD1 as a possible D gene (6 bases). The sequenced material came from peripheral blood. This clonotype was sampled from a young man with COVID-19, enrolled during active disease. In nucleotides, the CDR3 is TGTGCCAGCAGCCCTGACAGGCTTCGGTTGGGGTTTAGGTTTAGTGAGCAGTTCTTC. This translates into CASSPDRLRLGFRFSEQFF.